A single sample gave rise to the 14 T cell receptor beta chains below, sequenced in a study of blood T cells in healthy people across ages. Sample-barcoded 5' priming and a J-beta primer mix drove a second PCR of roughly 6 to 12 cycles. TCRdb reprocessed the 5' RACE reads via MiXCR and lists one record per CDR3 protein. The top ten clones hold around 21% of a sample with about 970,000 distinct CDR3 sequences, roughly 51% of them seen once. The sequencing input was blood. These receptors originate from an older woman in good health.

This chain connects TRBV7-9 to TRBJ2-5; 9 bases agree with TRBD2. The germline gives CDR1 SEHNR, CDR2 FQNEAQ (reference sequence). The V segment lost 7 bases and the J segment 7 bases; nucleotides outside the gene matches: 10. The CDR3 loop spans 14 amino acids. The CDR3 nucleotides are TGTGCCAGCAAAATTAGCGGGAGCGATGGGACCCAGTACTTC. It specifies CASKISGSDGTQYF.

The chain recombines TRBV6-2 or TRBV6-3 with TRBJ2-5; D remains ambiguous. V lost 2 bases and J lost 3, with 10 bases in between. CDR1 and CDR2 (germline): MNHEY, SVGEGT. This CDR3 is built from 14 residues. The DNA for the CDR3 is TGTGCCAGCAGTTACGCGAGTCAAAAAGAGACCCAGTACTTC. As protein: CASSYASQKETQYF.

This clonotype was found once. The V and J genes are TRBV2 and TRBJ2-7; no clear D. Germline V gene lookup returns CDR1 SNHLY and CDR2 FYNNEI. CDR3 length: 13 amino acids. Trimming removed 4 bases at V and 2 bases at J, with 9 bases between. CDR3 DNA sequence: TGTGCCAGCAGTGGAGAAGGAGCCTACGAGCAGTACTTC. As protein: CASSGEGAYEQYF. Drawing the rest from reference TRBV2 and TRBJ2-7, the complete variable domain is EPEVTQTPSHQVTQMGQEVILRCVPISNHLYFYWYRQILGQKVEFLVSFYNNEISEKSEIFDDQFSVERPDGSNFTLKIRSTKLEDSAMYFCASSGEGAYEQYFGPGTRLTVT.

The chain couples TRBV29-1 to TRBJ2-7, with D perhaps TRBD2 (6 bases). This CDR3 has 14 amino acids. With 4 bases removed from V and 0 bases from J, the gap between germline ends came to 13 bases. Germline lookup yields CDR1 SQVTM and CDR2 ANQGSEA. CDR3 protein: CSVARASDSYEQYF. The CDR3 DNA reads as TGCAGCGTTGCAAGGGCTAGCGACTCCTACGAGCAGTACTTC.

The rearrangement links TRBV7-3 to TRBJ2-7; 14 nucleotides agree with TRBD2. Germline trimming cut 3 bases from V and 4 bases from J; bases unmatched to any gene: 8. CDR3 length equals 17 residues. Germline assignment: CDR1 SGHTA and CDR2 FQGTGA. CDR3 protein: CASSFGLAGGGRYEQYF. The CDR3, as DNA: TGTGCCAGCAGCTTCGGACTAGCGGGAGGCGGTAGGTACGAGCAGTACTTC.

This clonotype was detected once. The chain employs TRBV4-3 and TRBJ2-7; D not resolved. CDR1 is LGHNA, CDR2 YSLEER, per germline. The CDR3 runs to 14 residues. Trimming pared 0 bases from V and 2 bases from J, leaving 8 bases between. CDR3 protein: CASSQEVQTYEQYF. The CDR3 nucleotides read TGCGCCAGCAGCCAAGAAGTACAGACCTACGAGCAGTACTTC.

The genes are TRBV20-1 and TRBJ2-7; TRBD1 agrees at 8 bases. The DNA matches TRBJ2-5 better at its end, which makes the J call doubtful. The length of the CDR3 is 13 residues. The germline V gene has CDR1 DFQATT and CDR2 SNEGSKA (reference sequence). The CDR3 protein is CSATLRGLETQYF. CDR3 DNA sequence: TGCAGTGCTACGCTCAGGGGGCTTGAGACCCAGTACTTC.

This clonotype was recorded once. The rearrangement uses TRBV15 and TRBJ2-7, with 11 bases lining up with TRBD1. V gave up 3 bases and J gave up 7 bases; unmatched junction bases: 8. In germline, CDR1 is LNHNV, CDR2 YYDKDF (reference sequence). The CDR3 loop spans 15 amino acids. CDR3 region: CATSRRTGGMNEQYF. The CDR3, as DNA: TGTGCCACCAGCAGGAGGACAGGGGGCATGAATGAGCAGTACTTC.

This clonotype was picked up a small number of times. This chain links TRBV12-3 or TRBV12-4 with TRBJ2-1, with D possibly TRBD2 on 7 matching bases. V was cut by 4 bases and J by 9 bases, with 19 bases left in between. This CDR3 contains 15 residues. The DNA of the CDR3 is TGTGCCAGCAGTTACTCCAGCGGGAAAGGGGGTGAGCAGTTCTTC. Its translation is CASSYSSGKGGEQFF.

CDR3 bases: TGTGCCAGCAGTCACCCTCAGGTCGCTCGCAATCAGCCCCAGCATTTT. It encodes CASSHPQVARNQPQHF. The V gene is TRBV28, the J gene TRBJ1-5; D not certain. This CDR3 region has 16 residues. The V gene lost 5 bases and the J gene lost 2 bases, with 16 bases spanning the gap. Germline assignment: CDR1 MDHEN and CDR2 SYDVKM.

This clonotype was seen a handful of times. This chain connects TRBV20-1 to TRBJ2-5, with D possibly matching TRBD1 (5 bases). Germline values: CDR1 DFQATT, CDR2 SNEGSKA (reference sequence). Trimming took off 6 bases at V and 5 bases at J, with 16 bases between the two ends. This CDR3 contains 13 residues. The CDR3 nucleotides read TGCAGTGCCCCGGACACCTATGGGGAGACCCAGTACTTC. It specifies CSAPDTYGETQYF.

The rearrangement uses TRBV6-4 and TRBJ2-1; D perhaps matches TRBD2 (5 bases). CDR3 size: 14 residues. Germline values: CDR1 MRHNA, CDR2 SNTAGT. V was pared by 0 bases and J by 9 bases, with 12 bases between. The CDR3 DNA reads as TGTGCCAGCAGTGACTCTTTAGCGCCCGCTGAGCAGTTCTTC. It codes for CASSDSLAPAEQFF.

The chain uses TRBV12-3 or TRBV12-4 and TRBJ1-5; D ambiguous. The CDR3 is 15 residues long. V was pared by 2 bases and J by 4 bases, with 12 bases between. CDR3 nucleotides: TGTGCCAGCAGTTTAAAATCCTTGGGGAATCAGCCCCAGCATTTT. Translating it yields CASSLKSLGNQPQHF.

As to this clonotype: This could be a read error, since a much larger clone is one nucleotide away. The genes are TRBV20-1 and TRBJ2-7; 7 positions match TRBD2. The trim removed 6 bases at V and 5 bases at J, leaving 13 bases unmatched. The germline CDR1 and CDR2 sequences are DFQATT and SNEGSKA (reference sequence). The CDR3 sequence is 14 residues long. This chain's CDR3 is CSAKHAGVLDEQYF. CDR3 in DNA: TGCAGTGCCAAACACGCGGGAGTACTCGACGAGCAGTACTTC.